This paragraph reports one T cell receptor beta chain. Its antigen is currently unknown. The source of the sample is a study of T-cell reconstitution after alpha-beta-depleted transplantation in children. Study findings and constraints: Expanded clones from the graft, numbering several hundred, reportedly supplied alpha-beta T cells about two months after transplant. Day-60 TCRbeta diversity that was high in some patients was derived from surviving recipient T cells and thymic progenitors. T-cell numbers and diversity one year post-transplant derived largely from freshly generated T cells.

V gave up 1 base and J gave up 13 bases, with 12 bases separating them. The CDR3 is 13 residues long. The germline V gene has CDR1 KGHDR and CDR2 SFDVKD. Unique molecular identifiers were incorporated into the prepared TCRbeta library. TCRdb ran MiXCR on the PCR reads and lists one entry per CDR3 protein. The sample contains some 830,000 distinct CDR3 sequences, 15% to 20% of which appear only once. The clonotype originates from a male patient aged 10 to 17 who had a stem cell transplant for acute lymphoblastic leukemia, so the T cells may come from the graft donor. The V call is TRBV24-1, the J call TRBJ2-2, with TRBD1 as a possible D gene (6 bases). The sequenced sample was PBMCs, mostly from graft donor cells, obtained 360 days after TCRalphabeta/CD19-depleted stem cell transplant. The CDR3 reads CATSDFRGAGLFF. The CDR3 region has the DNA TGTGCCACCAGTGATTTCAGGGGTGCCGGGCTGTTTTTT.